This TCR beta chain comes out of a study of T cell responses to AZD1222 COVID-19 vaccine. The count of this clone is one. Its antigen is undetermined. Findings of the study overall: Donors were mostly white British, more females; clonal diversity possibly underestimated. Spike-wide coverage was observed for vaccine-associated CD4 TCRs, with dominant responses at 160-218 and 743-854. After two AZD1222 doses, spike-specific TCR breadth and depth rose versus day 0.

The assay was immunoSEQ multiplex PCR, and TCRdb's table has in-frame clones only and misses some. Of about 100,000 clones in the sample, roughly 86% were seen once. V shed 5 bases, J shed 2 bases, and the junction held 9 bases outside the gene matches. The CDR3 spans 16 residues. CDR1 is SEHNR, CDR2 FQNEAQ, per germline (reference sequence). This material consisted of peripheral blood, taken on day 0 of MenACWY control vaccination. The chain employs TRBV7-9 and TRBJ2-1, with 7 positions matching TRBD2. The source of this sequence is an adult in good health. CDR3 bases: TGTGCCAGCAGCCCGGACGTGGGGGGGGCCTACAATGAGCAGTTCTTC. This translates into CASSPDVGGAYNEQFF.